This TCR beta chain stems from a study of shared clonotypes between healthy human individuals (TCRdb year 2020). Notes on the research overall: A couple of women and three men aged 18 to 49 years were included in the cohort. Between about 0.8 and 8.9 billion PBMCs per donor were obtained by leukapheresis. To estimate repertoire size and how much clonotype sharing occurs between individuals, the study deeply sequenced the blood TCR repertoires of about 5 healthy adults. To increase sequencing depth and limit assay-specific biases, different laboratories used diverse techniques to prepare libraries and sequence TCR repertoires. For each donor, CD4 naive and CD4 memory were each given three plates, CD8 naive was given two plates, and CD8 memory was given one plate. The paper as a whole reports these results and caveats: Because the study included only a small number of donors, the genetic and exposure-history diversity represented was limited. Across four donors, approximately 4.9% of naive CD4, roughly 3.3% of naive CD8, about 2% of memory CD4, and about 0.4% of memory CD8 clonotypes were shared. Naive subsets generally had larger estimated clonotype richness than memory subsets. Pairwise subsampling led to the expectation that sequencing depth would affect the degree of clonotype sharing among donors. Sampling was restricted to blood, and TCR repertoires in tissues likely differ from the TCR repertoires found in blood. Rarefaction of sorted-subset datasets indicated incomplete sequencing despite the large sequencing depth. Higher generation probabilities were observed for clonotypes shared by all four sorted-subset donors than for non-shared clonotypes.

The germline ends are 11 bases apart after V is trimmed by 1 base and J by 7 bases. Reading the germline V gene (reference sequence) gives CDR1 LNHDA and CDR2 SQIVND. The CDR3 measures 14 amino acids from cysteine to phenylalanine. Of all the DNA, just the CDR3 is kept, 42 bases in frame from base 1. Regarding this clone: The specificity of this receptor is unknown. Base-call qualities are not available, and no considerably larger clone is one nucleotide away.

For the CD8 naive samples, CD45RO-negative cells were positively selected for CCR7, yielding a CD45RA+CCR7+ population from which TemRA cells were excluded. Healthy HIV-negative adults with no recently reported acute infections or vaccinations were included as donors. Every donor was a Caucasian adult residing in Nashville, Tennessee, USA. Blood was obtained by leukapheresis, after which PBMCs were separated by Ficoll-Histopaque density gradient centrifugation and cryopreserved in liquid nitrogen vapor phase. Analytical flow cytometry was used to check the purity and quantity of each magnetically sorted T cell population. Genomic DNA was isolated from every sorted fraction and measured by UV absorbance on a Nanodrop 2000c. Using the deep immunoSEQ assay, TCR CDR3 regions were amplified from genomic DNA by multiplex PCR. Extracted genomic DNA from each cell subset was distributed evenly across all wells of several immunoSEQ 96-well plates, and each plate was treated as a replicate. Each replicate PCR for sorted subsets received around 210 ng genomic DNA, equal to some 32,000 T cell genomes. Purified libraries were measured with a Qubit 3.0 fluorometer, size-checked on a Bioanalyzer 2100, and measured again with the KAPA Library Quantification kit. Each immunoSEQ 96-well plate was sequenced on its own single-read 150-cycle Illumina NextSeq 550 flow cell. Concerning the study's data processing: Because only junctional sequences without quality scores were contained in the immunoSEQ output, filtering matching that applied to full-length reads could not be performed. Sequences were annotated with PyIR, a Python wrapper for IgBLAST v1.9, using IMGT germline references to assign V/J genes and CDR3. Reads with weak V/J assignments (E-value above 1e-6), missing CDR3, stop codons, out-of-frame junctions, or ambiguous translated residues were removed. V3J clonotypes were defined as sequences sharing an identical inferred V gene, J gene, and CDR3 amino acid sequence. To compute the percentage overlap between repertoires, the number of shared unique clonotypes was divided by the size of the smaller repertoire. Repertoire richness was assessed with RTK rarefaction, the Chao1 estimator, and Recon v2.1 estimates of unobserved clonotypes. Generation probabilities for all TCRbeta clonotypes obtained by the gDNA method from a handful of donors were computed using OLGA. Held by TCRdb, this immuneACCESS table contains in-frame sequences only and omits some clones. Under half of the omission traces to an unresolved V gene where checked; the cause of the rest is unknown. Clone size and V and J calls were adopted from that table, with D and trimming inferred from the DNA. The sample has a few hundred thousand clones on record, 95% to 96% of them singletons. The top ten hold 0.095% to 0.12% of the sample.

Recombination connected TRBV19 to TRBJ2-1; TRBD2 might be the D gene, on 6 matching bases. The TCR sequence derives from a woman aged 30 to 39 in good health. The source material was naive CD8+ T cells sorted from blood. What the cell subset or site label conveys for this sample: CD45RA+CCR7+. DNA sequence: TGTGCCAGTAGTATAGCCGTGCGGGGTAATGAGCAGTTCTTC. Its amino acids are CASSIAVRGNEQFF.